Below are 10 T cell receptor beta chains sequenced from a single sample in a study of CD8 T cells in ankylosing spondylitis. Each CDR3 protein is one row after TCRdb ran MiXCR on the 5' RACE reads. Found here are about 250,000 distinct CDR3 sequences, about 11% of them singletons; the top ten hold about 3%. The specimen sequenced was blood, either unsorted or a sorted T cell fraction (not recorded which). The receptors shown here come from a male donor with ankylosing spondylitis or in good health (not recorded which).

There are many counts of this clonotype. This rearrangement joins TRBV12-3 or TRBV12-4 to TRBJ2-1; D unclear. The CDR3 has 14 amino acids. Trimming shortened V by 6 bases and J by 0 bases, and 9 bases separated the two germline ends. CDR3 coding DNA: TGTGCCAGCAGCCCCAGGCACTCCTACAATGAGCAGTTCTTC. Translation: CASSPRHSYNEQFF.

The rearrangement links TRBV3-1 to TRBJ2-7; TRBD2 aligns across 7 bases. The CDR3 is 14 amino acids. V gave up 6 bases and J gave up 3 bases; unmatched junction bases: 8. Germline V gives CDR1 LGHDT, CDR2 YNNKEL (reference sequence). This chain's CDR3 is CASSLGRGNYEQYF. CDR3 bases: TGTGCCAGCAGTCTCGGGCGGGGGAACTACGAGCAGTACTTC.

This clonotype appeared many times. The chain carries TRBV14 and TRBJ2-1; 11 nucleotides align to TRBD2. The CDR3 is 18 residues long. The V segment lost 1 base and the J segment 5 bases; nucleotides outside the gene matches: 10. Germline V gene sequence: CDR1 SGHDN, CDR2 FVKESK. DNA of the CDR3: TGTGCCAGCAGCCAAGGGTGGGCTAGCGGGGGGCCCGACAATGAGCAGTTCTTC. It specifies CASSQGWASGGPDNEQFF.

This clonotype was detected only a few times. The chain joins TRBV7-7 to TRBJ2-5; D is perhaps TRBD2 (5 bases). Trimming shortened V by 2 bases and J by 5 bases, and 15 bases separated the two germline ends. CDR1 SSHAT and CDR2 FNYEAQ come from the germline V gene (reference sequence). This CDR3 region has 15 residues. CDR3 in amino acids: CASSLNAAVHETQYF. CDR3 DNA: TGTGCCAGCAGCTTAAATGCAGCGGTCCACGAGACCCAGTACTTC.

This clonotype was detected many times. The chain combines TRBV4-1 with TRBJ2-6, with D tentatively TRBD1 (5 bases). Looked up from germline, CDR1 is MGHRA and CDR2 is YSYEKL. Trimming removed 6 bases from V and 0 bases from J, with 9 bases in between. The CDR3 is 15 amino acids. The CDR3 coding sequence is TGCGCCAGCAGTCCACAGGTCTCTGGGGCCAACGTCCTGACTTTC. Translated, it gives CASSPQVSGANVLTF.

The table lists this clonotype with many counts. The chain carries TRBV5-6 and TRBJ2-1; 8 bases line up with TRBD2. The germline V gene has CDR1 SGHDT and CDR2 YYEEEE. The CDR3 is 13 amino acids. V lost 2 bases, J lost 6 bases, and 1 base stayed unmatched. This CDR3 reads CASSFAGGNEQFF. In DNA, the CDR3 is TGTGCCAGCAGCTTTGCGGGGGGCAATGAGCAGTTCTTC. The full variable domain, with the rest looked up from reference TRBV5-6 and TRBJ2-1, is DAGVTQSPTHLIKTRGQQVTLRCSPKSGHDTVSWYQQALGQGPQFIFQYYEEEERQRGNFPDRFSGHQFPNYSSELNVNALLLGDSALYLCASSFAGGNEQFFGPGTRLTVL.

A few counts support this clonotype. Here the CDR3 DNA reads TGCAGTGTTTTAGGGGACAGAAAGAACTCCTACGAGCAGTACTTC. This translates into CSVLGDRKNSYEQYF. The chain carries TRBV20-1 and TRBJ2-7, with TRBD1 matching 7 bases. The trim removed 7 bases at V and 0 bases at J, leaving 12 bases unmatched. This CDR3 is built from 15 residues. The germline V gene encodes CDR1 DFQATT and CDR2 SNEGSKA (reference sequence).

This clonotype turned up a few times. V gene TRBV10-3 combines with J gene TRBJ2-7, with D possibly matching TRBD1 (6 bases). Germline CDR1 and CDR2: ENHRY and SYGVKD. The V end lost 6 bases, the J end lost 3 bases, and 15 bases lay between the germline ends. This CDR3 is 14 amino acids long. CDR3 in amino acids: CAIRGDRGGYEQYF. The CDR3 nucleotides are TGTGCCATCAGGGGGGATCGAGGGGGCTACGAGCAGTACTTC.

This clonotype was seen a handful of times. The CDR3 reads CASSLSAPSGRGGEQFF. The DNA for the CDR3 is TGTGCCAGCAGTTTATCGGCCCCTAGCGGGAGGGGGGGTGAGCAGTTCTTC. V is TRBV27 and J is TRBJ2-1, with 12 bases matching TRBD2. Germline assignment: CDR1 MNHEY and CDR2 SMNVEV (reference sequence). The CDR3 totals 17 residues. V was pared by 0 bases and J by 9 bases, with 9 bases of the junction left unmatched.

This clonotype occurred many times. The chain combines TRBV3-1 with TRBJ2-2; tentative D call: TRBD2 (6 bases). CDR1 and CDR2 from the germline V gene are LGHDT and YNNKEL (reference sequence). The CDR3 runs to 13 residues. The ends were cut back, 1 base at V and 8 bases at J, with 8 bases in the middle. The CDR3 bases are TGTGCCAGCAGCCAAGGGACTATTGGGGAGCTGTTTTTT. It translates to CASSQGTIGELFF.